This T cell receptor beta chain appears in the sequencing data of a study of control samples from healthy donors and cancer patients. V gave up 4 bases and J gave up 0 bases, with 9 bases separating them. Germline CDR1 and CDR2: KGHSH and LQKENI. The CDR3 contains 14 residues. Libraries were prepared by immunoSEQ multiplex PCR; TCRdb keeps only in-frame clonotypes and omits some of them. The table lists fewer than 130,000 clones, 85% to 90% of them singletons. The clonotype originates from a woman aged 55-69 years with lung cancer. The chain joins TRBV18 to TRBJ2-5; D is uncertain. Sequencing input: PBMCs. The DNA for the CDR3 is TGTGCCAGCTCACAATACACAGACCAAGAGACCCAGTACTTC. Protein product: CASSQYTDQETQYF.